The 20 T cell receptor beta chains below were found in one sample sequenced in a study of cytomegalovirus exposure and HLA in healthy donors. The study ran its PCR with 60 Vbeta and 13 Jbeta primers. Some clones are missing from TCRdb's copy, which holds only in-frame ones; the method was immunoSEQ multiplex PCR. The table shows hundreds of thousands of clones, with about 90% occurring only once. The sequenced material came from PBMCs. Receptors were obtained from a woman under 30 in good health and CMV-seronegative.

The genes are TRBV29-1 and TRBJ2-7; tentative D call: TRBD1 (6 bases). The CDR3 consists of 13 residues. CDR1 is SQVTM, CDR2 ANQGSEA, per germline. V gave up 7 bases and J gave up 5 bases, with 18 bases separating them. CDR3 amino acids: CSARRDTRDEQYF. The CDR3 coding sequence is TGCAGCGCACGCCGGGACACACGGGACGAGCAGTACTTC.

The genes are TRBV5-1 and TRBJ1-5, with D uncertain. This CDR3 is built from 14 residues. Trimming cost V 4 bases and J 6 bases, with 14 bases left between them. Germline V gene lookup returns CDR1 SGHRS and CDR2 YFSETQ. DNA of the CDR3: TGCGCCAGCAGCCTTTACGGGGAAGTTCAGCCCCAGCATTTT. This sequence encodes CASSLYGEVQPQHF.

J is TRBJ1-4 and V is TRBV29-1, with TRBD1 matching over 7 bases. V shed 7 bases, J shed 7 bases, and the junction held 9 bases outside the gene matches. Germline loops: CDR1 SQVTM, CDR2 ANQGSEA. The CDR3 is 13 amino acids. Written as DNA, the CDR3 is TGCAGCGCCCGAACAGGGGTTGCTGAAAAACTGTTTTTT. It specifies CSARTGVAEKLFF.

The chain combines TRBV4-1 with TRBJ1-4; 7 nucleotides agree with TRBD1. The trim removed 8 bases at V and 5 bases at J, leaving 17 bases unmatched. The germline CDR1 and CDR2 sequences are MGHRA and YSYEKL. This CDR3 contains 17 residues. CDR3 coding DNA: TGCGCCAGCGGGCTCGTTACCGGGACAGCGAAAAATGAAAAACTGTTTTTT. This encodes CASGLVTGTAKNEKLFF.

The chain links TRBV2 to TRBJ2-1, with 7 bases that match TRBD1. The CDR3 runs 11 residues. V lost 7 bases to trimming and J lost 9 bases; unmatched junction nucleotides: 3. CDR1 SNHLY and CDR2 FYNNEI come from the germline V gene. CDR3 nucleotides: TGTGCCAGCATCCGGGACAGTGAGCAGTTCTTC. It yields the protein CASIRDSEQFF.

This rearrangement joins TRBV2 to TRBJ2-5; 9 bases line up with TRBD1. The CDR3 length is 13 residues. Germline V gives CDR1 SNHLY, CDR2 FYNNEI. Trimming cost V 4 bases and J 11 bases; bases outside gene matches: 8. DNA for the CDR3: TGTGCCAGCAGTGTTGGGACAGGGAATGAGCAGTACTTC. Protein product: CASSVGTGNEQYF.

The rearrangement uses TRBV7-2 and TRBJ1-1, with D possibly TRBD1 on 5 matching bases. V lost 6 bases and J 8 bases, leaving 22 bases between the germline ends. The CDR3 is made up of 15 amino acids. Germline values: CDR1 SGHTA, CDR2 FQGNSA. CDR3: CASRDRTRPPGEAFF. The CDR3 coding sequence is TGTGCCAGCAGGGACCGGACACGGCCACCGGGCGAAGCTTTCTTT.

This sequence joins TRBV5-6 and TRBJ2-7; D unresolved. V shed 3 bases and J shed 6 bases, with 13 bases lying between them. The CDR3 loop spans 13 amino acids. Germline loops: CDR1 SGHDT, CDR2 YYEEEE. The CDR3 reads CASSSRRSFEQYF. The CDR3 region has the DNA TGTGCCAGCAGCTCCCGCCGGTCTTTCGAGCAGTACTTC.

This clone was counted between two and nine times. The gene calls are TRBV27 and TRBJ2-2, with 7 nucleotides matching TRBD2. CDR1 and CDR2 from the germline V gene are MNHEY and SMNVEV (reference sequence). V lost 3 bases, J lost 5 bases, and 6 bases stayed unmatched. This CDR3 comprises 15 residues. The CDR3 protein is CASSFTGEGTGELFF. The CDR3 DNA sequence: TGTGCCAGCAGTTTCACCGGGGAGGGGACCGGGGAGCTGTTTTTT.

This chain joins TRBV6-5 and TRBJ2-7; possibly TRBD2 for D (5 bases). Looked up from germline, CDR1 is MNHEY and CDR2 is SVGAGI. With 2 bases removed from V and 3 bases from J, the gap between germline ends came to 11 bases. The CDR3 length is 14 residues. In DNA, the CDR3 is TGTGCCAGCAGTTACGAGGGTCGGCACTACGAGCAGTACTTC. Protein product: CASSYEGRHYEQYF.

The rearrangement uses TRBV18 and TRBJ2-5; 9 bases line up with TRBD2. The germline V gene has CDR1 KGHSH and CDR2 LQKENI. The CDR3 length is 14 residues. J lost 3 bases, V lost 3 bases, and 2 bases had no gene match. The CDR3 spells CASSPIAGEETQYF. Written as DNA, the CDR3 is TGTGCCAGCTCACCCATAGCGGGGGAAGAGACCCAGTACTTC. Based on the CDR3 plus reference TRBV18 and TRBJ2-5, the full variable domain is NAGVMQNPRHLVRRRGQEARLRCSPMKGHSHVYWYRQLPEEGLKFMVYLQKENIIDESGMPKERFSAEFPKEGPSILRIQQVVRGDSAAYFCASSPIAGEETQYFGPGTRLLVL.

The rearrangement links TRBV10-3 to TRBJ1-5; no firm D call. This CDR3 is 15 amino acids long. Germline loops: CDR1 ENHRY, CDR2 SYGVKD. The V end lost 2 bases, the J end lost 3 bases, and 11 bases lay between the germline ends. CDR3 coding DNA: TGTGCCATCAGTGAGCTCGCGACATTCAATCAGCCCCAGCATTTT. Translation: CAISELATFNQPQHF.

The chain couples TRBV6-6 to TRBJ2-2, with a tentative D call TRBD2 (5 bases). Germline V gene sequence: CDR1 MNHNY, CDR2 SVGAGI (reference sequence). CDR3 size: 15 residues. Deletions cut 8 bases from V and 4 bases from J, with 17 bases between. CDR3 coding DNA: TGTGCCAGCGAAAGTGTACTCGGAGGCACCGGGGAGCTGTTTTTT. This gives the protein CASESVLGGTGELFF.

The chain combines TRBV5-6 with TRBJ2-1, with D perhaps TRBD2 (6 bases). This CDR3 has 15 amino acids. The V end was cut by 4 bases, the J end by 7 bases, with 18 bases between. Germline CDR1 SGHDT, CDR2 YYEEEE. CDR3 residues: CASSTLGTAKNEQFF. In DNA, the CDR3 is TGTGCCAGCAGCACACTCGGGACTGCGAAAAATGAGCAGTTCTTC.

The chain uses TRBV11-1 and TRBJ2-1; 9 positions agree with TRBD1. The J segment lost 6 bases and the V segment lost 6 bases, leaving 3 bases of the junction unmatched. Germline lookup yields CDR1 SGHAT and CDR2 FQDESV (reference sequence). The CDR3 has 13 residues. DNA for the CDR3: TGTGCCAGCAGGGACAGGGGTATCAATGAGCAGTTCTTC. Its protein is CASRDRGINEQFF. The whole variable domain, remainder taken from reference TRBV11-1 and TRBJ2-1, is EAEVAQSPRYKITEKSQAVAFWCDPISGHATLYWYRQILGQGPELLVQFQDESVVDDSQLPKDRFSAERLKGVDSTLKIQPAELGDSAMYLCASRDRGINEQFFGPGTRLTVL.

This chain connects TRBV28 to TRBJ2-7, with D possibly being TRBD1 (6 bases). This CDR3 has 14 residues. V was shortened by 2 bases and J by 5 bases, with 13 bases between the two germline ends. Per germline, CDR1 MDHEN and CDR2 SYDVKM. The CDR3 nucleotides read TGTGCCAGCAGTTTACCTCAGGGGTTTCACGAGCAGTACTTC. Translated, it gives CASSLPQGFHEQYF.

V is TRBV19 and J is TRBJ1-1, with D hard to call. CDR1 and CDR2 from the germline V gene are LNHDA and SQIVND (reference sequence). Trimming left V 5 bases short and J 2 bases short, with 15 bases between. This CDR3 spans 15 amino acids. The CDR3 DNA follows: TGTGCCAGTAGTGTCTCCTCCCCGAGTAACACTGAAGCTTTCTTT. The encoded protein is CASSVSSPSNTEAFF.

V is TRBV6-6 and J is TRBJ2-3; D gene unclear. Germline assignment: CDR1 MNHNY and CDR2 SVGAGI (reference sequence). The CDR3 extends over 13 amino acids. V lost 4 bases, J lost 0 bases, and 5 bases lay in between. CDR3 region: CASSSLSTDTQYF. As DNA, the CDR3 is TGTGCCAGCAGTTCCCTAAGCACAGATACGCAGTATTTT.

The CDR3 DNA is TGTGCCAGCAGACTAGACAGGGGGCAGAAGAACACTGAAGCTTTCTTT. The encoded protein is CASRLDRGQKNTEAFF. V and J are TRBV6-6 and TRBJ1-1, with 10 bases matching TRBD1. The germline V gene encodes CDR1 MNHNY and CDR2 SVGAGI (reference sequence). The CDR3 is 16 amino acids. J lost 1 base, V lost 6 bases, and 8 bases had no gene match.

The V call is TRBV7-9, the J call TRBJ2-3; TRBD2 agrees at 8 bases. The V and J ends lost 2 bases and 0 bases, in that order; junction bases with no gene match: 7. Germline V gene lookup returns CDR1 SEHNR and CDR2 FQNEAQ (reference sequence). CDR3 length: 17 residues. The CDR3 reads CASSLWAGGRSTDTQYF. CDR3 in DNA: TGTGCCAGCAGCTTATGGGCGGGGGGCAGAAGCACAGATACGCAGTATTTT. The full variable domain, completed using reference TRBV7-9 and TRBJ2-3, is DTGVSQNPRHKITKRGQNVTFRCDPISEHNRLYWYRQTLGQGPEFLTYFQNEAQLEKSRLLSDRFSAERPKGSFSTLEIQRTEQGDSAMYLCASSLWAGGRSTDTQYFGPGTRLTVL.